This TCR beta chain was sequenced during a study of OX40 agonist ivuxolimab in advanced cancers. Study results and caveats: Circulating CD4+ and CD8+ T cells showed clonal expansion by week 6 at 0.1 to 3.0 mg/kg. Expanded peripheral T cells had an undetermined antigen specificity.

On this clone: The antigen is unknown.

This CDR3 is built from 8 residues. CDR1 and CDR2 (germline): DFQATT, SNEGSKA (reference sequence). The ends were cut back, 7 bases at V and 10 bases at J, with 5 bases in the middle. Generated by immunoSEQ multiplex PCR, the TCRdb table keeps only in-frame clones and is missing some. The sample holds approximately 87,000 clones; about 92% are singletons and the top ten take roughly 3.5%. The chain combines TRBV20-1 with TRBJ2-1, with unresolved D. Sequenced material: CD4+ or CD8+ T cells sorted from blood, taken in a trial of the OX40 agonist ivuxolimab. The clonotype comes from an adult with an advanced solid tumor such as melanoma, head and neck, liver or kidney cancer. CDR3 bases: TGCAGTGTTTCCGAGCAGTTCTTC. Its protein product is CSVSEQFF.